This TCR beta chain was sequenced for a study of T cell responses to AZD1222 COVID-19 vaccine. Germline V gene data show CDR1 as MNHEY and CDR2 as SMNVEV (reference sequence). The germline V and J ends were trimmed by 5 bases and 3 bases, with 17 bases remaining between them. This CDR3 spans 15 amino acids. Notes on the study in general: Donor demographics were predominantly white British with a female majority; clonal diversity may be underestimated.

Here immunoSEQ multiplex PCR was the method, and the copy in TCRdb shows in-frame clones only, minus some. There are 110,000 or so clones in the sample; roughly 88% occur only once, and about 2.7% lies in the top ten. On this clone itself: Its antigen is still unknown.

Sequenced material: peripheral blood, taken on day 0 of AZD1222 vaccination. This chain uses TRBV27 with TRBJ2-7; D gene unclear. This receptor was identified in an adult in good health. For the CDR3, the DNA is TGTGCCAGCAGTCCCGACAAGGCGGCGAGCTACGAGCAGTACTTC. It yields the protein CASSPDKAASYEQYF.